These 3 T cell receptor beta chains came from one sample sequenced in a study of cytomegalovirus exposure and HLA in healthy donors. PCR amplification relied on 60 Vbeta primers (plus 13 Jbeta primers). Produced via immunoSEQ multiplex PCR; TCRdb's table is partial and in-frame only. The repertoire holds about 160,000 clones, with 75% to 90% as singletons. Specimen: PBMCs. The origin of the receptors is a man aged 25 to 45 in good health and CMV-seronegative.

V gene TRBV9 combines with J gene TRBJ2-3; D is perhaps TRBD1 (6 bases). This CDR3 has 14 amino acids. Germline CDR1 SGDLS, CDR2 YYNGEE. Trimming stripped 3 bases from V and 4 bases from J, with 12 bases between. This CDR3 is CASSDVPGADTQYF. The CDR3 nucleotides read TGTGCCAGCAGCGATGTTCCAGGGGCAGATACGCAGTATTTT.

The chain employs TRBV6-6 and TRBJ2-5; D gene unclear. Germline-derived CDR1 and CDR2 are MNHNY and SVGAGI (reference sequence). Trimming removed 5 bases from V and 5 bases from J, with 6 bases in between. The CDR3 contains 11 residues. For the CDR3, the DNA is TGTGCCAGCAGTCTAAAGGAGACCCAGTACTTC. Encoded protein: CASSLKETQYF.

The CDR3 bases are TGTGCCAGCAGTTCCCCGCCTAACAGGGCTGGCTACACCTTC. Translating it yields CASSSPPNRAGYTF. The chain employs TRBV28 and TRBJ1-2; possible D gene TRBD1, 6 bases. The germline gives CDR1 MDHEN, CDR2 SYDVKM. The CDR3 consists of 14 residues. V dropped 4 bases and J dropped 7 bases, with 16 bases sitting between them.